This TCR beta chain was recorded in a study of T cells in Graves' hyperthyroidism and ophthalmopathy. Study findings and constraints: Within blood appeared most thyroid clonotypes that had expanded above 0.001. Before onset, by a median of approximately 6.2 months, the model predicted ophthalmopathy. Ophthalmopathy could be told apart from stable hyperthyroidism with a 13 V-J model.

Amplification targeted TCR beta CDR3 regions from RNA transcripts. The HTBI primer set served for first-round RT-PCR of the TCR CDR3. TCRdb reprocessed the multiplex PCR reads via MiXCR and lists one record per CDR3 protein. The sample has roughly 500,000 distinct CDR3 sequences, around 50% seen once. Any patient presenting with uncontrolled infection, other autoimmune disease, pregnancy or lactation was left out. Remarks on this clonotype: What it recognizes is unknown.

Sequenced sample: peripheral blood or thyroid tissue (not recorded which). This receptor was obtained from an adult woman with Graves' disease, either hyperthyroidism or ophthalmopathy (not recorded which).

The DNA for the CDR3 is TGCAGCGTTGAAGTTGGGACTAATCAGCCCCAGCATTTT. Amino acid sequence: CSVEVGTNQPQHF. V and J are TRBV29-1 and TRBJ1-5, with D perhaps TRBD1 (5 bases). Germline-derived CDR1 and CDR2 are SQVTM and ANQGSEA. With 1 base removed from V and 4 bases from J, the gap between germline ends came to 8 bases. The CDR3 covers 13 residues.